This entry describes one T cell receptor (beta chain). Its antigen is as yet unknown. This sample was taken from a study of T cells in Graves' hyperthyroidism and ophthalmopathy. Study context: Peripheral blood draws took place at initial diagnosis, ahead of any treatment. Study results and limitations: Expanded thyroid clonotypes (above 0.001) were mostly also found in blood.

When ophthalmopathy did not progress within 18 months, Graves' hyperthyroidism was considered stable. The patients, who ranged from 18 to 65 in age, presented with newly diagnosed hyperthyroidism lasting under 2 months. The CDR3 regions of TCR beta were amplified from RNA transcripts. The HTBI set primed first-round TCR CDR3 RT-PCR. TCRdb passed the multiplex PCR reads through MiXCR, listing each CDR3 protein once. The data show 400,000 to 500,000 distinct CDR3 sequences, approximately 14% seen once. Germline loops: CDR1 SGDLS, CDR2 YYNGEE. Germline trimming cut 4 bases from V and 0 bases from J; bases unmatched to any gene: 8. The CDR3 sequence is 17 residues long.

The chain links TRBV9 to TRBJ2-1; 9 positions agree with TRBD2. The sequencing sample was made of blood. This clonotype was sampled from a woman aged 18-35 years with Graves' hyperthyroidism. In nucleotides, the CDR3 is TGTGCCAGCAGCTTTCATAGCGGGAGTAGCTCCTACAATGAGCAGTTCTTC. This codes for CASSFHSGSSSYNEQFF.